This record concerns one T cell receptor (beta chain) sequence. At one boundary the junction diverges from the germline segment, which might be a read error. The entry originates in a study of blood T cell repertoires in COVID-19. The wider study: Acute-phase and convalescent COVID-19 samples originated in the United States, Italy and Spain.

TCRdb's copy holds only in-frame clones and misses some; the assay was immunoSEQ multiplex PCR. The data contain 150,000 to 200,000 clones, less than 90% of them seen just once; the ten biggest clones take up more than 25%. The sequence came from a man aged 60 to 69 with acute or convalescent COVID-19. The sequencing sample was made of peripheral blood.

In DNA, the CDR3 is TGTGCCAGCAGCCGACTCCGGGACACCGAAGCTTTCTTT. It encodes CASSRLRDTEAFF. This chain joins TRBV7-2 and TRBJ1-1, with D tentatively TRBD1 (6 bases). CDR1 SGHTA and CDR2 FQGNSA come from the germline V gene. The CDR3 totals 13 residues.